This T cell receptor beta chain was documented in a study of blood T cell repertoires in COVID-19 (dated by TCRdb to 2020 to 2022). Regarding the study in general: Samples covering the acute and convalescent phases of COVID-19 were provided by collaborators in the United States, Italy and Spain. Deeply sampled blood TCRbeta repertoires from subjects exposed to, actively infected with, or recovered from COVID-19 were included in the dataset. The sample metadata nearly always contained a de-identified subject ID, COVID-19 status, age in years and sex. The repertoires were made available in a free public database intended to serve as a resource for research on the immune response to SARS-CoV-2. The prospective study material was composed of cDNA or gDNA derived from T cells, B-cell-depleted T cells, or PBMCs. Samples were obtained from the ongoing ImmuneRACE study (first 160 participants) and from roughly 1,300 subjects provided by 6 global collaborators. Where available, HLA class I and class II types were taken from metadata supplied by the sample provider and were not determined by assay-based typing.

About this clone itself: Its specific antigen is unknown. Base qualities were left out, and no much larger clone turns up one base away.

Points the paper makes about the study in general: Clinical and demographic metadata were provided uncurated, with the amount varying by source and participant.

The immunoSEQ Assay, a bias-controlled multiplex PCR, was used to amplify TCRbeta CDR3 regions from genomic DNA. In the source study's methods: The number of nucleated cells in each sample was estimated by amplification of reference gene primers within the assay. Sequence reads were collapsed and filtered to measure the absolute abundance of every unique TCRbeta CDR3 rearrangement. For each sample, productive Simpson clonality was calculated as the square root of Simpson's diversity index over productive rearrangements. Held by TCRdb, this immuneACCESS table contains in-frame sequences only and omits some clones. Under half of the omission traces to an unresolved V gene where checked; the cause of the rest is unknown. From that table come the V and J calls and clone size; the DNA was used to work out D and trimming. This sample has about 80,000 clones in its table, and roughly 80% of those were observed once. The ten largest clones capture 30% to 40% of the sample.

The CDR3 holds 13 amino acids from the cysteine to the phenylalanine. Left in the record is the CDR3 DNA by itself, 39 bases read in frame from the first base. Cut back by 5 bases and 3 bases, the V and J ends lie 8 bases apart. Based on the germline V gene, the CDR1 and CDR2 sequences are SGHVS and FQNEAQ. Each collaborating institution followed its own protocols to collect whole blood in K2EDTA tubes. For TCRbeta analysis, collaborators shipped samples as frozen whole blood, isolated PBMCs, or DNA extracted from either of those sample types. In this chain, TRBV7-8 is recombined with TRBJ2-1; the D gene is unclear. Sequenced material: peripheral blood. The source is a woman in her 70s with acute or convalescent COVID-19. CDR3 protein: CASSLSIYNEQFF. The DNA sequence is given as TGTGCCAGCAGCCTATCTATCTACAATGAGCAGTTCTTC.